Listed below are T cell receptor beta chains from one sample, sequenced in a study of tumor-infiltrating lymphocytes in localized non-small cell lung cancer. Data came from immunoSEQ multiplex PCR; TCRdb stores just in-frame clones and leaves some out. The sample lists 13,000 or so clones, approximately 84% occurring once. Sequencing used lung tumor tissue. The receptors come from a human donor with non-small cell lung cancer. Both conserved end residues are part of each CDR3. D genes are given only for firm matches. Clone size is stated in some rows and not others, as once, few, many or a class when expanded.

D gene,J gene,V gene,clone size,CDR3 DNA,CDR3 protein
TRBD2,TRBJ2-2,TRBV18,.,TGTGCCAGCTCACCAGGGACTAAAGACACCGGGGAGCTGTTTTTT,CASSPGTKDTGELFF
TRBD1,TRBJ1-1,TRBV19,once,TGTGCCAGTAGTATCCACGGGACAGGGGATACTGAAGCTTTCTTT,CASSIHGTGDTEAFF
.,TRBJ2-1,TRBV7-9,once,TGTGCCAGCAGCCCCCAGGGACCCGAGCAGTTCTTC,CASSPQGPEQFF
TRBD1,TRBJ1-2,TRBV11-2,.,TGTGCCAGCAGCTTAAAGAGACAGGGTTTTGGCTACACCTTC,CASSLKRQGFGYTF
TRBD2,TRBJ2-3,TRBV30,once,TGTGCCTGGAATCCGGGACTAGCGGGAGATACGCAGTATTTT,CAWNPGLAGDTQYF
TRBD2,TRBJ2-3,TRBV27,.,TGTGCCAGCAGTTTTACTAGCGGCACAGATACGCAGTATTTT,CASSFTSGTDTQYF
.,TRBJ1-5,TRBV28,.,TGTGCCAGCAGTTCCCGGAGGGAGAGCAATCAGCCCCAGCATTTT,CASSSRRESNQPQHF
.,TRBJ2-5,TRBV1,.,TGCACCAGCAGCCAAGGCCTAGCCGAAGAGACCCAGTACTTC,CTSSQGLAEETQYF
.,TRBJ1-1,TRBV19,.,TGTGCCAGTAGTAAAACCAGGGGGAACACTGAAGCTTTCTTT,CASSKTRGNTEAFF
.,TRBJ2-1,TRBV9,.,TGTGCCAGCAGCGTAGAGACCACCTACAATGAGCAGTTCTTC,CASSVETTYNEQFF
TRBD1,TRBJ1-5,TRBV19,.,TGTGCCAGTACCCTGAAGGGAACAGGGGGCTTGCCCCAGCATTTT,CASTLKGTGGLPQHF
.,TRBJ2-5,TRBV7-9,.,TGTGCCAGCAGCTTCTCCCAAGAGACCCAGTACTTC,CASSFSQETQYF